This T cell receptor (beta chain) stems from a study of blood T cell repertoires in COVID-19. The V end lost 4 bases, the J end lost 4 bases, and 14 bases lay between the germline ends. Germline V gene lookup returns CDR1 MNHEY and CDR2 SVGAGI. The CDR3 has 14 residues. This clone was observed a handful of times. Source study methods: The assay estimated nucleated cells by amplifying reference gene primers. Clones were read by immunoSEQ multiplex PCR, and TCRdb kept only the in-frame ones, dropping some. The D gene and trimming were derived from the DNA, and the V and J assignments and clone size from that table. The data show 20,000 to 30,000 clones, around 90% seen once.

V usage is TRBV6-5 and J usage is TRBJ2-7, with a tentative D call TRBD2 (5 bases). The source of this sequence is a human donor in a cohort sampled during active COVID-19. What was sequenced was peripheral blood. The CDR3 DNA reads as TGTGCCAGCAGTTCATTCCGGGGTCGATACGAGCAGTACTTC. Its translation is CASSSFRGRYEQYF.